This T cell receptor (beta chain) was captured by sequencing in a study of graft-versus-host responses after intestinal transplantation. Study in general: Every recipient underwent anti-thymocyte globulin induction, then tacrolimus and steroids for three to four years. Study results and limitations: Recipient-marrow GvH clones were detected, some having first appeared in ileum or blood.

Germline CDR1 is LGHNA and CDR2 is YNFKEQ. Trimming left V 1 base short and J 3 bases short, with 16 bases between. The CDR3 is 16 residues long. Details on this clone: No antigen is known for it.

This table comes from immunoSEQ multiplex PCR, and its TCRdb copy is limited to in-frame clones, with some not included. The table has 99,000 or so clones, roughly 88% seen once. The sequencing here drew on PBMCs, taken 255 days after intestinal transplant. This clonotype was sampled from a human patient who received an intestinal transplant, so some T cells may come from the graft donor. The chain joins TRBV4-2 to TRBJ2-7, with D possibly called TRBD1 or TRBD2 (6 bases each). DNA of the CDR3: TGTGCCAGCAGCCAAGGGTGGGCAGGAGGGGGCTACGAGCAGTACTTC. It is translated as CASSQGWAGGGYEQYF.